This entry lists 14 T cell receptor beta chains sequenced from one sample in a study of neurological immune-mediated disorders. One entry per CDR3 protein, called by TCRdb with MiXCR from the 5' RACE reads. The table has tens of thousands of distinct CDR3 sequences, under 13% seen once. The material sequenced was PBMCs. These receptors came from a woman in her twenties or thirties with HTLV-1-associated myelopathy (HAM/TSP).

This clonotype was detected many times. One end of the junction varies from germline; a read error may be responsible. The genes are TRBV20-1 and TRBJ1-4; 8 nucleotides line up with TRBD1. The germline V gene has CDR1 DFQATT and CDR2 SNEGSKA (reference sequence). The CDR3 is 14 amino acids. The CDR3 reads CSARGTGGNEKLFF. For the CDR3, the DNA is TGCAGTGCCAGAGGGACAGGCGGGAATGAAAAACTGTTTTTT.

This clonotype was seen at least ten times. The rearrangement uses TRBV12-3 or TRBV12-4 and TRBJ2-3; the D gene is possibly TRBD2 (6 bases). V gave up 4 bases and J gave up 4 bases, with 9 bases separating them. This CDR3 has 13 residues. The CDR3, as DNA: TGTGCCAGCAGTTCGGACTATCCAGATACGCAGTATTTT. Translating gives CASSSDYPDTQYF.

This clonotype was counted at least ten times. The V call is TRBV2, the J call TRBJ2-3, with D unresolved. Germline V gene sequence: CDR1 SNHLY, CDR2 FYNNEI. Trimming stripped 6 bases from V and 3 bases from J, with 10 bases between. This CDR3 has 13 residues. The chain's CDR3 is CASSVLITDTQYF. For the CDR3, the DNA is TGTGCCAGCAGCGTTTTAATAACAGATACGCAGTATTTT.

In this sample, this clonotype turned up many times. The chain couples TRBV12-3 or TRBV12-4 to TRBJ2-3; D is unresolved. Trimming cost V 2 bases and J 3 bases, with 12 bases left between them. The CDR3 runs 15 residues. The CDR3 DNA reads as TGTGCCAGCAGTTTAAGGACCGCTGGGACAGATACGCAGTATTTT. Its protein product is CASSLRTAGTDTQYF.

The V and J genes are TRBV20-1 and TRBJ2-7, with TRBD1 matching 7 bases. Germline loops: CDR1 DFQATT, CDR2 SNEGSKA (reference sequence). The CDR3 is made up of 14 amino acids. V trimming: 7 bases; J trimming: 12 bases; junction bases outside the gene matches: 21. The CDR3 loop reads CSVQRMQTGDAMYF. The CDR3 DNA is TGCAGTGTCCAACGAATGCAAACAGGGGACGCAATGTACTTC.

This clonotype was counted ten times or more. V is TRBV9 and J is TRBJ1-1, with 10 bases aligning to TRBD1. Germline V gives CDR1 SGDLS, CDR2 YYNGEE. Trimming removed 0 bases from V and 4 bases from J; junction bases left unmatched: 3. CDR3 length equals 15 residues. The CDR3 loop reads CASSVEGTGVTEAFF. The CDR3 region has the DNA TGTGCCAGCAGCGTAGAGGGGACAGGGGTCACTGAAGCTTTCTTT. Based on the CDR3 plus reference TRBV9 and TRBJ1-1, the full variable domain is DSGVTQTPKHLITATGQRVTLRCSPRSGDLSVYWYQQSLDQGLQFLIQYYNGEERAKGNILERFSAQQFPDLHSELNLSSLELGDSALYFCASSVEGTGVTEAFFGQGTRLTVV.

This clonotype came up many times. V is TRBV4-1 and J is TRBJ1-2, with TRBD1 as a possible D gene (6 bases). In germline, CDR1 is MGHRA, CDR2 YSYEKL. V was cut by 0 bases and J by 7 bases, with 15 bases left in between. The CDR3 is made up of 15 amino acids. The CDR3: CASSQEQGAMTGYTF. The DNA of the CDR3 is TGCGCCAGCAGCCAAGAACAGGGAGCGATGACTGGCTACACCTTC.

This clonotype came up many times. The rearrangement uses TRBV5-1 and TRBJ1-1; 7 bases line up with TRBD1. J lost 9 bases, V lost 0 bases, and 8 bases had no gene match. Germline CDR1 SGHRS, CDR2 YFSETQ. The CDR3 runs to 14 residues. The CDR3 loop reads CASSLASGTVQAFF. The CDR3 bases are TGCGCCAGCAGCTTGGCCTCCGGGACAGTTCAAGCTTTCTTT.

The CDR3 protein is CASSASGGGFTDTQYF. The CDR3 DNA reads TGTGCCAGCAGTGCCTCTGGCGGGGGCTTCACAGATACGCAGTATTTT. The genes are TRBV6-7 and TRBJ2-3, with D maybe TRBD2 (7 bases). TRBV6-7 is known as an ORF, though its function is uncertain. The V end was cut by 5 bases, the J end by 2 bases, with 17 bases between. The CDR3 is 16 amino acids.

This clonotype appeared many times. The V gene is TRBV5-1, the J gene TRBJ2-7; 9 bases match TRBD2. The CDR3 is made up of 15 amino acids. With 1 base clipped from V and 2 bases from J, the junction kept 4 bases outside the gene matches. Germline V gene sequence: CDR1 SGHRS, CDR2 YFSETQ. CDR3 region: CASSLFAGGAYEQYF. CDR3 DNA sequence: TGCGCCAGCAGCTTGTTTGCGGGGGGGGCCTACGAGCAGTACTTC.

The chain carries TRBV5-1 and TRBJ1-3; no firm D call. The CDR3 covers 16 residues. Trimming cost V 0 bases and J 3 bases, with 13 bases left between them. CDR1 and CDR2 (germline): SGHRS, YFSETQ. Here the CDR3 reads CASSLAATEDGNTIYF. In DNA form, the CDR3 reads TGCGCCAGCAGCTTGGCCGCAACAGAGGATGGAAACACCATATATTTT.

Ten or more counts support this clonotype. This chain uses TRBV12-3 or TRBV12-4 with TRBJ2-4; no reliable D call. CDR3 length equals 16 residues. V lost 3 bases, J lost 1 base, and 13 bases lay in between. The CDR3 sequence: CASSFDTLGAKNIQYF. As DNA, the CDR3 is TGTGCCAGCAGTTTCGATACCCTGGGGGCCAAAAACATTCAGTACTTC.

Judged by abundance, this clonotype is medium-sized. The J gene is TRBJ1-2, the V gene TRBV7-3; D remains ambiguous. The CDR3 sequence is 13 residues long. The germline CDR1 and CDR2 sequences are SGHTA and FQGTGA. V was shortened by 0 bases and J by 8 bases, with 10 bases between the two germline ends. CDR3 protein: CASSLTGSVGYTF. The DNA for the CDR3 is TGTGCCAGCAGCTTAACAGGGTCGGTCGGCTACACCTTC.

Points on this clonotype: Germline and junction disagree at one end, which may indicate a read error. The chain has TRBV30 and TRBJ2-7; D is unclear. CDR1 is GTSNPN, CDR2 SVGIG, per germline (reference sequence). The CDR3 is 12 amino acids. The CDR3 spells CAWSMVSYDQYF. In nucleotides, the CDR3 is TGTGCCTGGAGTATGGTCTCCTACGATCAGTACTTC. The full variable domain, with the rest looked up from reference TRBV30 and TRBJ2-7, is SQTIHQWPATLVQPVGSPLSLECTVEGTSNPNLYWYRQAAGRGLQLLFYSVGIGQISSEVPQNLSASRPQDRQFILSSKKLLLSDSGFYLCAWSMVSYDQYFGPGTRLTVT.